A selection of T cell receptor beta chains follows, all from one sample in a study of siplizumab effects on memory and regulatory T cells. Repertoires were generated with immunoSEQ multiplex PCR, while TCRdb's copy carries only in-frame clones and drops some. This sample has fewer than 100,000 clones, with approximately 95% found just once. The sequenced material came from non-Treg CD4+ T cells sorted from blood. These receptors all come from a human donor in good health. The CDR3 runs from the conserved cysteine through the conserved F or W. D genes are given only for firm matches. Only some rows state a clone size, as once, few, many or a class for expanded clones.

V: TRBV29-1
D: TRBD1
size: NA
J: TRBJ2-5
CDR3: CSVPRQGLQETQYF
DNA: TGCAGCGTACCAAGACAGGGGCTACAAGAGACCCAGTACTTC

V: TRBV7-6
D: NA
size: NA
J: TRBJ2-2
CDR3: CASSLTSQVNTGELFF
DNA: TGTGCCAGCAGCTTAACGTCGCAGGTGAACACCGGGGAGCTGTTTTTT

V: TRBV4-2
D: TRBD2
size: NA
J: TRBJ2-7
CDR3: CASSQDRGSGVSYEQYF
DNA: TGTGCCAGCAGCCAAGATCGGGGTAGCGGGGTCTCCTACGAGCAGTACTTC

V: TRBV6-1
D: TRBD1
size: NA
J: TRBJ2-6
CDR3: CASSGWTGGTGANVLTF
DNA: TGTGCCAGCAGTGGTTGGACAGGGGGCACTGGGGCCAACGTCCTGACTTTC

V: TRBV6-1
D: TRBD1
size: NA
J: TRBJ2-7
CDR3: CASSAARDRGPEQYF
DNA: TGTGCCAGCAGTGCCGCCCGCGACAGGGGGCCCGAGCAGTACTTC

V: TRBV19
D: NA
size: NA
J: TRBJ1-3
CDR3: CASSVLTTHSGNTIYF
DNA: TGTGCCAGTAGTGTCTTGACAACCCACTCTGGAAACACCATATATTTT

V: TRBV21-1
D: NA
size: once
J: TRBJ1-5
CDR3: CASSKNREVHQPQHF
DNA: TGTGCCAGCAGCAAAAATCGGGAGGTGCATCAGCCCCAGCATTTT

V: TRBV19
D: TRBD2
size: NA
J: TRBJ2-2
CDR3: CASSIWEGTGELFF
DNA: TGTGCCAGTAGTATCTGGGAGGGTACCGGGGAGCTGTTTTTT

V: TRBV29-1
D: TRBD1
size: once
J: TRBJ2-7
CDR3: CSVARTGVYEQYF
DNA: TGCAGCGTTGCGAGGACAGGGGTCTACGAGCAGTACTTC

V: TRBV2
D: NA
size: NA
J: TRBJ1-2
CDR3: CASSEILGYTF
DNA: TGTGCCAGCAGTGAAATCCTTGGCTACACCTTC

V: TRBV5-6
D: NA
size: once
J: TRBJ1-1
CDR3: CASSLYTAGLNTEAFF
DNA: TGTGCCAGCAGCTTGTATACCGCAGGGTTGAACACTGAAGCTTTCTTT

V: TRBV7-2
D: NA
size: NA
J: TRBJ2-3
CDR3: CASSTPMGTDTQYF
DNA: TGTGCCAGCAGCACTCCGATGGGCACAGATACGCAGTATTTT

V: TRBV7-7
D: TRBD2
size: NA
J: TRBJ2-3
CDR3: CASSPDPFSGRGGTDTQYF
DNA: TGTGCTAGCAGCCCAGACCCATTTAGCGGGAGGGGAGGCACAGATACGCAGTATTTT

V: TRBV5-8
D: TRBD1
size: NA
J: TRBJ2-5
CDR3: CASSLAGGETQYF
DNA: TGTGCCAGCAGCTTGGCAGGGGGAGAGACCCAGTACTTC

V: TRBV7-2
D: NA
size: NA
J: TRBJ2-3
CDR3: CASTILGASTDTQYF
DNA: TGTGCCAGCACAATCCTGGGGGCGAGCACAGATACGCAGTATTTT

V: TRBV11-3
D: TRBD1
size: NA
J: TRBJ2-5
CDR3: CASSEPHRGETQYF
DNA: TGTGCCAGCAGCGAACCTCACAGGGGAGAGACCCAGTACTTC

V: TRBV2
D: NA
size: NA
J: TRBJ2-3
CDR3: CASRARVTDTQYF
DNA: TGTGCCAGCAGGGCCAGAGTCACAGATACGCAGTATTTT

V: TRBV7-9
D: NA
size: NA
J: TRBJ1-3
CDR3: CASSSTNSGNTIYF
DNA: TGTGCCAGCAGCTCCACAAACTCTGGAAACACCATATATTTT

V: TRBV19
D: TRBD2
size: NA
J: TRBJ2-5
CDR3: CASRRTGGKETQYF
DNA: TGTGCCAGTAGGAGGACGGGGGGGAAAGAGACCCAGTACTTC

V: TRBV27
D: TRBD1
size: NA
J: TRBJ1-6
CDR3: CASSPDRVNSPLHF
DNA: TGTGCCAGCAGCCCGGACAGGGTTAATTCACCCCTCCACTTT

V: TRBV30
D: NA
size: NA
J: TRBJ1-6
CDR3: CAWGATDDSPLHF
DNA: TGTGCCTGGGGGGCAACAGATGATTCACCCCTCCACTTT

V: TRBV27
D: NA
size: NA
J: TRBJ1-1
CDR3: CAASRVFHVSEAFF
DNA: TGTGCAGCCTCACGAGTTTTTCATGTTTCTGAAGCTTTCTTT

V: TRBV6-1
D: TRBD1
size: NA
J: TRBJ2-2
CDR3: CASSGQGSTGELFF
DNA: TGTGCCAGCAGCGGACAGGGATCCACCGGGGAGCTGTTTTTT

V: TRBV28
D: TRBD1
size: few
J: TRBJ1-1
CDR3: CASSSPGGVTEAFF
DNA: TGTGCCAGCAGTTCTCCAGGGGGCGTCACTGAAGCTTTCTTT

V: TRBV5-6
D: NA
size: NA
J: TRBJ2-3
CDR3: CASTRSTRHTDTQYF
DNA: TGTGCCAGCACTAGGTCGACAAGACACACAGATACGCAGTATTTT

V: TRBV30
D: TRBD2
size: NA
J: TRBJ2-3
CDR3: CAWSRTSGDTQYF
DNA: TGTGCCTGGAGTAGGACTAGCGGGGATACGCAGTATTTT

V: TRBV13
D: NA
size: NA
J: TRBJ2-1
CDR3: CASSLRSGDNEQFF
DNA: TGTGCCAGCAGCCTTAGAAGTGGCGACAATGAGCAGTTCTTC

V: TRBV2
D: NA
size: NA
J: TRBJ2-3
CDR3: CASWTSGATDTQYF
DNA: TGTGCCAGCTGGACTTCGGGAGCCACAGATACGCAGTATTTT

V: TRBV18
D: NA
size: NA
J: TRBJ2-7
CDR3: CASSRTDSGEQYF
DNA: TGTGCCAGCTCGCGAACAGACAGCGGAGAGCAGTACTTC

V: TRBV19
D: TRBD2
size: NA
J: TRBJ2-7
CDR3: CASSTASGSYEQYF
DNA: TGTGCCAGTAGTACTGCTAGCGGATCCTACGAGCAGTACTTC

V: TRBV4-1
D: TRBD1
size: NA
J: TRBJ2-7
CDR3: CASSQPTGTGVTEQYF
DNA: TGCGCCAGCAGCCAGCCAACCGGGACAGGGGTTACCGAGCAGTACTTC

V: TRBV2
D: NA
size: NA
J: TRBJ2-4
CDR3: CASSDQVPKNIQYF
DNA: TGTGCCAGCAGTGACCAAGTCCCCAAAAACATTCAGTACTTC

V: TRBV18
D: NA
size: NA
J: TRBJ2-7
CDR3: CASSQEGSYYEQYF
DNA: TGTGCCAGCTCCCAGGAGGGGTCTTACTACGAGCAGTACTTC

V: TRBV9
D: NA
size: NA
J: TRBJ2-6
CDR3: CASSVATGLGANVLTF
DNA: TGTGCCAGCAGCGTAGCTACAGGGCTTGGGGCCAACGTCCTGACTTTC

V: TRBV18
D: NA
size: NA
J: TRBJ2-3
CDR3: CASSPQLSTDTQYF
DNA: TGTGCCAGCTCACCACAGTTGAGCACAGATACGCAGTATTTT

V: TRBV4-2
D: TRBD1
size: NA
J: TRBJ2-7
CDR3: CASSHRGQGAEQYF
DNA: TGTGCCAGCAGCCACCGGGGACAGGGGGCCGAGCAGTACTTC

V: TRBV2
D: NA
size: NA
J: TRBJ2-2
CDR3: CASKDRRGPGELFF
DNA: TGTGCCAGCAAGGATCGAAGGGGCCCCGGGGAGCTGTTTTTT

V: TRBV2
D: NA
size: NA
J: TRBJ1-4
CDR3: CASSWGKEKLFF
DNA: TGTGCCAGCAGCTGGGGAAAGGAAAAACTGTTTTTT

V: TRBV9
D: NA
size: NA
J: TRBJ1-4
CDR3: CASSYEGTPNEKLFF
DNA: TGTGCCAGCAGCTATGAGGGGACGCCTAATGAAAAACTGTTTTTT

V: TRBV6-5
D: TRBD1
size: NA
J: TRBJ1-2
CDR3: CASKGAGGTYGYTF
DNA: TGTGCCAGCAAGGGGGCAGGTGGGACTTATGGCTACACCTTC

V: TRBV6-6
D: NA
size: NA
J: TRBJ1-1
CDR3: CASSYRQTGFVAEAFF
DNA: TGTGCCAGCAGTTACCGACAAACAGGGTTTGTCGCTGAAGCTTTCTTT

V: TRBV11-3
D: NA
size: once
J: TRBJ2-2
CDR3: CASSLTVGELFF
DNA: TGTGCCAGCAGCCTGACGGTCGGGGAGCTGTTTTTT

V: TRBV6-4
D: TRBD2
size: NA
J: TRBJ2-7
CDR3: CASRTSGTYEQYF
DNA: TGTGCCAGCAGGACTAGCGGGACTTACGAGCAGTACTTC

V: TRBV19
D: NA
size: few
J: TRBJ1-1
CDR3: CASSMRFTEAFF
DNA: TGTGCCAGTAGTATGAGGTTCACTGAAGCTTTCTTT

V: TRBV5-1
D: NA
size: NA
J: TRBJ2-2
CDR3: CASHSGSTGELFF
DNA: TGCGCCAGCCACTCGGGGTCCACCGGGGAGCTGTTTTTT

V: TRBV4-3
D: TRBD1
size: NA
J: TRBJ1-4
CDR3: CASSQAFQGTGGEKLFF
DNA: TGCGCCAGCAGCCAAGCGTTTCAGGGGACAGGGGGTGAAAAACTGTTTTTT

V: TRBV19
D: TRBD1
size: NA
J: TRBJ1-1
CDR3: CASTQDRGTEAFF
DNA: TGTGCCAGTACCCAGGACAGGGGGACTGAAGCTTTCTTT

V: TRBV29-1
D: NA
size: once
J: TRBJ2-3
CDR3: CSVRGRFTDTQYF
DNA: TGCAGCGTTCGGGGGCGGTTCACAGATACGCAGTATTTT

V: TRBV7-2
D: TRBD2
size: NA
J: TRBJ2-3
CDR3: CASSQIWTSDTDTQYF
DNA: TGTGCCAGCAGCCAAATTTGGACTAGCGACACAGATACGCAGTATTTT

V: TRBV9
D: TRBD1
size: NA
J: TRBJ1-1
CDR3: CASSPLTGVTEAFF
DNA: TGTGCCAGCAGCCCCCTGACAGGGGTCACTGAAGCTTTCTTT

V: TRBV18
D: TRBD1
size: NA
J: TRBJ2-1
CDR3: CASSQPGQGIHNEQFF
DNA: TGTGCCAGCTCACAACCGGGACAGGGTATCCACAATGAGCAGTTCTTC

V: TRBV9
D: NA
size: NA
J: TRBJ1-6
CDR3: CASSPPRAMNNSPLHF
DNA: TGTGCCAGCAGCCCCCCCCGGGCCATGAATAATTCACCCCTCCACTTT

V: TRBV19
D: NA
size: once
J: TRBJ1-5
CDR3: CASSLAAQSPQPQHF
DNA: TGTGCCAGTAGTTTGGCAGCCCAGAGTCCTCAGCCCCAGCATTTT

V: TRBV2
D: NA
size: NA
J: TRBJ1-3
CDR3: CASSEGGRARGNTIYF
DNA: TGTGCCAGCAGTGAAGGAGGGAGGGCGCGAGGAAACACCATATATTTT

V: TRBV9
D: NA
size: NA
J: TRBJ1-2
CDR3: CASSVEGHYGYTF
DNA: TGTGCCAGCAGCGTAGAAGGGCACTATGGCTACACCTTC

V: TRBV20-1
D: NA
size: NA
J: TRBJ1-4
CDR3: CSALIDEKLFF
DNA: TGCAGTGCCCTAATTGATGAAAAACTGTTTTTT

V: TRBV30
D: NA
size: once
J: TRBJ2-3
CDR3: CAWSANDGLDTQYF
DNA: TGTGCCTGGAGTGCAAACGACGGTTTAGATACGCAGTATTTT

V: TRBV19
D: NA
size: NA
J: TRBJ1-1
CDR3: CASSPLTQTEAFF
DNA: TGTGCCAGTAGTCCCCTGACCCAGACTGAAGCTTTCTTT

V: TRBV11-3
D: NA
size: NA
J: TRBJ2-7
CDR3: CASSYGRGYEQYF
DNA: TGTGCCAGCAGCTACGGACGGGGGTACGAGCAGTACTTC

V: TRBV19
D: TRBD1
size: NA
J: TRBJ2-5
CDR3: CASSDYLGTGQQETQYF
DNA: TGTGCCAGTAGTGATTACCTCGGGACAGGCCAACAAGAGACCCAGTACTTC